This entry lists 17 T cell receptor beta chains sequenced from one sample in a study of blood T cell repertoires in COVID-19. Data came from immunoSEQ multiplex PCR; TCRdb stores just in-frame clones and leaves some out. Here the sample spans a few hundred thousand clones, about 90% being singletons. Sequenced sample: peripheral blood. The receptors here all came from a man in his fifties or sixties with acute or convalescent COVID-19.

The chain joins TRBV28 to TRBJ1-5; D is possibly TRBD1 (6 bases). Trimming pared 2 bases from V and 5 bases from J, leaving 10 bases between. The CDR3 has 14 amino acids. Germline V gene data show CDR1 as MDHEN and CDR2 as SYDVKM. CDR3: CASSLKTGYQPQHF. The CDR3 nucleotides are TGTGCCAGCAGTTTAAAAACAGGGTATCAGCCCCAGCATTTT.

This chain joins TRBV7-9 and TRBJ2-5; D perhaps matches TRBD1 (5 bases). Between the trimmed V and J ends, which lost 4 bases and 5 bases, there was a span of 11 bases. The CDR3 contains 13 residues. Germline V CDR1 and CDR2: SEHNR, FQNEAQ (reference sequence). The CDR3 DNA reads as TGTGCCAGCAGCTCAGACTCAGGGGAGACCCAGTACTTC. Its translation: CASSSDSGETQYF.

The chain links TRBV6-4 to TRBJ2-3; D is unresolved. V dropped 4 bases and J dropped 7 bases, with 12 bases sitting between them. This CDR3 is built from 13 residues. Germline CDR1 reads MRHNA; CDR2 reads SNTAGT. CDR3 sequence (DNA): TGTGCCAGCAGTGCTCCCGGCGACTATACGCAGTATTTT. It specifies CASSAPGDYTQYF.

This sequence joins TRBV24-1 and TRBJ2-3; 9 nucleotides align to TRBD1. The CDR3 extends over 16 amino acids. The V gene's germline CDR1 is KGHDR and CDR2 SFDVKD. Trimming cost V 5 bases and J 5 bases; bases outside gene matches: 10. The CDR3 sequence is CATSAPGQGIIDTQYF. CDR3 nucleotides: TGTGCCACCAGTGCCCCGGGACAGGGTATAATAGATACGCAGTATTTT.

This chain joins TRBV10-3 and TRBJ2-1, with TRBD2 identical over 8 bases. This CDR3 has 17 residues. Losses at the gene ends were 4 bases for V and 1 base for J; bases not matched to a gene: 9. Germline lookup yields CDR1 ENHRY and CDR2 SYGVKD. CDR3 sequence (DNA): TGTGCCATCAGTGTAAGTAGCGGGGTTCAATCCTACAATGAGCAGTTCTTC. It specifies CAISVSSGVQSYNEQFF.

This clone has only one observation. The rearrangement joins TRBV7-6 to TRBJ2-2, with TRBD2 identical over 12 bases. J was trimmed by 6 bases and V by 1 base; bases with no gene match: 0. This CDR3 region has 15 residues. Germline CDR1 is SGHVS and CDR2 is FNYEAQ. In DNA form, the CDR3 reads TGTGCCAGCAGCTTAGGACTAGCGGGAGCCGGGGAGCTGTTTTTT. Protein: CASSLGLAGAGELFF.

The chain recombines TRBV29-1 with TRBJ2-1, with 12 positions matching TRBD2. CDR3 length: 14 residues. The V and J ends lost 7 bases and 8 bases, in that order; junction bases with no gene match: 9. The germline CDR1 and CDR2 sequences are SQVTM and ANQGSEA. The CDR3 DNA follows: TGCAGCGCCGACCTAGCGGGAGGGGGCGATGAGCAGTTCTTC. Its translation: CSADLAGGGDEQFF.

V gene TRBV12-3 or TRBV12-4 combines with J gene TRBJ2-7; TRBD2 might be the D (5 bases). The CDR3 runs to 12 residues. With 1 base removed from V and 6 bases from J, the gap between germline ends came to 7 bases. The CDR3 DNA is TGTGCCAGCAGTTTAGGAGGGTCCGAGCAGTACTTC. Its protein is CASSLGGSEQYF.

V is TRBV15 and J is TRBJ2-7; 8 bases agree with TRBD2. Germline CDR1 is LNHNV and CDR2 is YYDKDF (reference sequence). The V segment lost 4 bases and the J segment 4 bases; nucleotides outside the gene matches: 0. There are 12 residues in the CDR3. The CDR3 region is CATSIAGYEQYF. The CDR3 DNA reads as TGTGCCACCAGCATAGCGGGGTACGAGCAGTACTTC.

The table lists this clone with a count of one. V and J are TRBV5-1 and TRBJ2-7; D is uncertain. V lost 3 bases and J lost 3, with 13 bases in between. CDR3 length: 14 amino acids. Germline lookup yields CDR1 SGHRS and CDR2 YFSETQ. CDR3 sequence (DNA): TGCGCCAGCAGCTCCCCCATGGGCAACTACGAGCAGTACTTC. Its protein is CASSSPMGNYEQYF.

This chain joins TRBV3-1 (or the pseudogene TRBV3-2) and TRBJ1-2; possible D gene TRBD1, 5 bases. Germline values: CDR1 LGHDT, CDR2 YNNKEL (reference sequence). V shed 3 bases and J shed 5 bases, with 16 bases lying between them. The CDR3 sequence is 15 residues long. Here the CDR3 DNA reads TGTGCCAGCAGCCAGACCTTAAATGACAGATATGGCTACACCTTC. Translating gives CASSQTLNDRYGYTF.

The V call is TRBV19, the J call TRBJ2-1; TRBD2 agrees at 10 bases. V gave up 1 base and J gave up 4 bases; unmatched junction bases: 4. CDR1 is LNHDA and CDR2 is SQIVND in the germline V gene (reference sequence). This CDR3 is built from 16 residues. CDR3 sequence: CASSIGGTSVYNEQFF. The CDR3 DNA reads TGTGCCAGTAGTATAGGGGGGACTAGCGTTTACAATGAGCAGTTCTTC.

The chain employs TRBV3-1 (or the pseudogene TRBV3-2) and TRBJ1-1; D is possibly TRBD1 (5 bases). The CDR3 is 13 amino acids. V was cut by 4 bases and J by 10 bases, with 16 bases left in between. From germline, CDR1 is LGHDT and CDR2 YNNKEL (reference sequence). The CDR3 DNA sequence: TGTGCCAGCAGCCTAGGGGTTGAGAAAGGAGCTTTCTTT. This translates into CASSLGVEKGAFF.

The gene calls are TRBV11-3 and TRBJ2-6; D call uncertain. The CDR3 length is 13 residues. CDR1 is SGHNT, CDR2 YENEEA, per germline. V gave up 7 bases and J gave up 0 bases, with 4 bases separating them. The CDR3 here is CASIRSGANVLTF. The CDR3, as DNA: TGTGCCAGCATCCGCTCTGGGGCCAACGTCCTGACTTTC.

V and J are TRBV27 and TRBJ1-6, with D tentatively TRBD1 (5 bases). The V end lost 6 bases, the J end lost 10 bases, and 13 bases lay between the germline ends. Germline V CDR1 and CDR2: MNHEY, SMNVEV (reference sequence). The CDR3 contains 13 residues. The CDR3 reads CASRIGVGSPLHF. The DNA of the CDR3 is TGTGCCAGCAGGATAGGGGTAGGATCACCCCTCCACTTT.

J is TRBJ2-1 and V is TRBV7-2; TRBD2 matches at 7 bases. This CDR3 is 13 amino acids long. The trim removed 2 bases at V and 8 bases at J, leaving 3 bases unmatched. Germline-derived CDR1 and CDR2 are SGHTA and FQGNSA. CDR3 region: CASSLMGRDEQFF. The CDR3 nucleotides are TGTGCCAGCAGCTTAATGGGGAGGGATGAGCAGTTCTTC.

This chain links TRBV6-5 with TRBJ2-5, with D perhaps matching TRBD1 (7 bases). Germline lookup yields CDR1 MNHEY and CDR2 SVGAGI. The length of the CDR3 is 15 residues. Deletions cut 6 bases from V and 1 base from J, with 15 bases between. Here the CDR3 reads CASRITQGGQETQYF. In nucleotides, the CDR3 is TGTGCCAGCAGAATAACGCAGGGGGGCCAAGAGACCCAGTACTTC.